This TCR beta chain was obtained from a study of blood T cell repertoires in COVID-19. Clones were read by immunoSEQ multiplex PCR, and TCRdb kept only the in-frame ones, dropping some. The profile shows approximately 180,000 clones, approximately 85% of them singletons. Germline CDR1 is MNHEY and CDR2 is SMNVEV (reference sequence). The CDR3 length is 14 residues. Trimming stripped 0 bases from V and 1 base from J, with 6 bases between. This chain links TRBV27 with TRBJ1-1; no reliable D call. Sequencing was done on a sample of PBMCs or T cells enriched from blood (not recorded which). The TCR comes from a man in his forties or fifties who had recovered from COVID-19. Written as DNA, the CDR3 is TGTGCCAGCAGTTTATCCGGAGGGAACACTGAAGCTTTCTTT. Protein: CASSLSGGNTEAFF.